Listed here are 8 T cell receptor beta chains from one sample, sequenced in a study of patients and donors after allogeneic stem cell transplantation. TCRdb re-analysed the RT-PCR reads in MiXCR, keeping a single row per CDR3 protein. This repertoire shows approximately 170,000 distinct CDR3 sequences, 30% found once; its top ten account for 3.2%. Input material: blood, either unsorted or a sorted T cell fraction (not recorded which). These receptors originate from a human donor who was either an allogeneic HSCT recipient or a stem cell or donor lymphocyte infusion donor (not recorded which). It is not recorded whose cells these are; they may come from a transplant donor.

The chain couples TRBV6-5 to TRBJ2-5; 10 nucleotides align to TRBD2. The CDR3 extends over 16 amino acids. Germline loops: CDR1 MNHEY, CDR2 SVGAGI. The V segment lost 6 bases and the J segment 4 bases; nucleotides outside the gene matches: 11. This chain's CDR3 is CASSRTSGPQGETQYF. In nucleotides, the CDR3 is TGTGCCAGCAGCCGGACTAGCGGTCCCCAGGGAGAGACCCAGTACTTC.

V is TRBV7-8 and J is TRBJ1-4; 8 bases match TRBD1. From germline, CDR1 is SGHVS and CDR2 FQNEAQ. The CDR3 has 16 amino acids. Unmatched junction bases numbered 13, after V lost 5 bases and J lost 8 bases. The chain's CDR3 is CASSKSRGREWEKLFF. CDR3 nucleotides: TGTGCCAGCAGCAAGTCCAGGGGGCGGGAGTGGGAAAAACTGTTTTTT.

This clonotype was seen repeatedly, ten times or more. The chain joins TRBV2 to TRBJ1-5; the D is unclear. This CDR3 has 15 amino acids. Trimming cost V 6 bases and J 0 bases, with 12 bases left between them. Germline assignment: CDR1 SNHLY and CDR2 FYNNEI. The CDR3 nucleotides read TGTGCCAGCAGGGAATTGGCCCATAGCAATCAGCCCCAGCATTTT. Encoded protein: CASRELAHSNQPQHF.

The rearrangement joins TRBV27 to TRBJ2-7; D assignment may be TRBD1 or TRBD2 (5 bases each). V lost 2 bases, J lost 4 bases, and 12 bases lay in between. Germline CDR1 and CDR2: MNHEY and SMNVEV (reference sequence). CDR3 length: 14 residues. CDR3 region: CASSLTGGWYEQYF. DNA for the CDR3: TGTGCCAGCAGTTTAACTGGGGGATGGTACGAGCAGTACTTC.

This clonotype has more than one count but fewer than ten. The chain employs TRBV7-9 and TRBJ2-1, with TRBD2 matching 9 bases. CDR3 length: 16 residues. V gave up 5 bases and J gave up 4 bases; unmatched junction bases: 9. The germline V gene encodes CDR1 SEHNR and CDR2 FQNEAQ (reference sequence). This CDR3 is CASSGILAGRYNEQFF. CDR3 in DNA: TGTGCCAGCAGCGGAATCCTAGCGGGAAGGTACAATGAGCAGTTCTTC.

V usage is TRBV19 and J usage is TRBJ1-1; no clear D gene. The germline V gene has CDR1 LNHDA and CDR2 SQIVND (reference sequence). CDR3 length: 15 residues. Trimming removed 5 bases at V and 0 bases at J, with 13 bases between. The CDR3 sequence: CASSPMFGVNTEAFF. The CDR3 bases are TGTGCCAGTAGTCCGATGTTCGGGGTGAACACTGAAGCTTTCTTT.

This clonotype turned up a few times. The chain employs TRBV5-1 and TRBJ2-3; 9 nucleotides agree with TRBD2. Germline CDR1 SGHRS, CDR2 YFSETQ. The CDR3 contains 13 residues. J was trimmed by 6 bases and V by 6 bases; bases with no gene match: 5. Written as DNA, the CDR3 is TGCGCCAGCACCCTAGCGGGATACGATACGCAGTATTTT. It specifies CASTLAGYDTQYF.

The chain links TRBV5-1 to TRBJ1-1; 9 bases are a match to TRBD1. There are 16 residues in the CDR3. CDR1 is SGHRS, CDR2 YFSETQ, per germline. Germline trimming cut 2 bases from V and 3 bases from J; bases unmatched to any gene: 8. The chain's CDR3 is CASSLGTGSAYTEAFF. DNA for the CDR3: TGCGCCAGCAGCTTAGGGACAGGGAGCGCGTACACTGAAGCTTTCTTT.